This note documents a single T cell receptor beta chain sequence. Source study methods: Quantification of nucleated cells was approximated via reference gene primer amplification. Profiled with immunoSEQ multiplex PCR; TCRdb holds only in-frame clones, not every one. That table supplies the V and J calls and clone size; D and trimming were determined from the DNA. Altogether 150,000 to 200,000 clones are present, around 82% being singletons, with the ten largest covering approximately 10%. Residents of approximately 25 US areas, aged 18 to 89 years, made up the participants. Two negative PCRs, clearance, or symptom resolution had been documented for recovered Cohort 3 donors. These data come from a study of blood T cell repertoires in COVID-19. The overall study: The origin of the acute and convalescent COVID-19 samples was the United States, Italy and Spain.

The length of the CDR3 is 11 residues. Deletions cut 10 bases from V and 5 bases from J, with 9 bases between. Germline V gene lookup returns CDR1 MDHEN and CDR2 SYDVKM. The origin of this receptor is a middle-aged man who had recovered from COVID-19. The sample taken for sequencing was PBMCs or T cells enriched from blood (not recorded which). The rearrangement uses TRBV28 and TRBJ1-3; no definite D call. The chain's CDR3 is CATGFRNTIYF. CDR3 DNA: TGTGCCACAGGTTTTAGAAACACCATATATTTT.